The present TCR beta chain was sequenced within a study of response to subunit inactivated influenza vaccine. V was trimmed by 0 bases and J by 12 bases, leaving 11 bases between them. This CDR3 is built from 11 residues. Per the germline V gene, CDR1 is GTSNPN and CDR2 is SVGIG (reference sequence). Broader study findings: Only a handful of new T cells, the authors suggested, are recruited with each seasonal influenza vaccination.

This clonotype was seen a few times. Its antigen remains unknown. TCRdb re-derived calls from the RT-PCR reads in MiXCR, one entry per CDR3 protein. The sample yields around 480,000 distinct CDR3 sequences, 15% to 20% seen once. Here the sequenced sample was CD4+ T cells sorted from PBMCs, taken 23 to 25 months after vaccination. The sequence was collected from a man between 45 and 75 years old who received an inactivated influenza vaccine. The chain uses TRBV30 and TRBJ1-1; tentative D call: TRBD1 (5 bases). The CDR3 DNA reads TGTGCCTGGAGTGTAGGGGTAGTTTCTTTCTTT. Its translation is CAWSVGVVSFF.